Listed here are 28 T cell receptor beta chains from one sample, sequenced in a study of a mutant IDH1 vaccine in newly diagnosed glioma. No antigen has been identified for these receptors. As to time point: week 23, last vaccination. It was 300 ug of mutant IDH1 20-mer peptide that made up each vaccine dose, given with topical imiquimod. Clones were sequenced by immunoSEQ multiplex PCR, and TCRdb holds only the in-frame ones, with some missing. The repertoire holds 82,000 or so clones, about 82% seen once, with 2% to 2.5% in the top ten. This specimen was PBMCs, taken from a glioma patient whose treatment included an IDH1 peptide vaccine. The receptors here all came from a young man with glioma. Some clones in this sample may be carry-over from other donors' samples.

The CDR3 region has the DNA TGTGCCAGCAGCTTGGGTTTAAGGGACCCCGGAGGGAACACTGAAGCTTTCTTT. Translated: CASSLGLRDPGGNTEAFF. The rearrangement links TRBV5-6 to TRBJ1-1, with D maybe TRBD1 (5 bases). Per the germline V gene, CDR1 is SGHDT and CDR2 is YYEEEE. This CDR3 comprises 18 residues. V was clipped by 0 bases and J by 1 base, with 19 bases between them.

The gene calls are TRBV5-1 and TRBJ2-7, with D possibly TRBD2 on 5 matching bases. Germline V gene sequence: CDR1 SGHRS, CDR2 YFSETQ. CDR3 length: 14 residues. The ends were cut back, 4 bases at V and 3 bases at J, with 14 bases in the middle. The CDR3 sequence: CASSQTGSLYEQYF. CDR3 sequence (DNA): TGCGCCAGCAGCCAAACGGGGTCTCTCTACGAGCAGTACTTC.

There are a few counts of this clone. The rearrangement joins TRBV30 to TRBJ1-4, with 8 bases that match TRBD1. CDR1 and CDR2 (germline): GTSNPN, SVGIG (reference sequence). The CDR3 contains 16 residues. V shed 0 bases, J shed 3 bases, and the junction held 6 bases outside the gene matches. CDR3 DNA: TGTGCCTGGAGTGTAGGACAGGGAGGGTCTAATGAAAAACTGTTTTTT. This sequence encodes CAWSVGQGGSNEKLFF.

This chain connects TRBV2 to TRBJ2-2; TRBD2 is a possible D gene (5 bases). CDR1 SNHLY and CDR2 FYNNEI come from the germline V gene. Trimming pared 7 bases from V and 3 bases from J, leaving 9 bases between. CDR3 length equals 13 residues. The CDR3 region has the DNA TGTGCCAGCAAGAGAGGGCACACCGGGGAGCTGTTTTTT. Protein product: CASKRGHTGELFF.

The V gene is TRBV9, the J gene TRBJ1-6; D is ambiguous. CDR1 SGDLS and CDR2 YYNGEE come from the germline V gene. V was cut by 0 bases and J by 4 bases, with 5 bases left in between. CDR3 size: 14 residues. CDR3 loop: CASSVEGYNSPLHF. The CDR3 coding sequence is TGTGCCAGCAGCGTAGAGGGTTATAATTCACCCCTCCACTTT.

This clone has a handful of counts. Written as DNA, the CDR3 is TGTGCCAGCAGCAAAGCCCCCGGACAGCTTTCCTACGAGCAGTACTTC. Its translation: CASSKAPGQLSYEQYF. J is TRBJ2-7 and V is TRBV21-1; TRBD1, the D gene given by the table, was not confirmed from the DNA. TRBV21-1 is a pseudogene locus. The CDR3 covers 16 residues.

This chain links TRBV5-5 with TRBJ1-2; D ambiguous. Trimming cost V 5 bases and J 8 bases, with 19 bases left between them. The CDR3 is 14 amino acids. The germline V gene has CDR1 SGHKS and CDR2 YYEKEE (reference sequence). CDR3 bases: TGTGCCAGCAGTGAGCTTGAGGTGTTAGGAGGCTACACCTTC. It encodes CASSELEVLGGYTF.

J is TRBJ2-1 and V is TRBV5-1; D is possibly TRBD2 (6 bases). Germline CDR1 SGHRS, CDR2 YFSETQ. Between the trimmed V and J ends, which lost 2 bases and 7 bases, there was a span of 16 bases. The CDR3 length is 15 residues. CDR3 nucleotide sequence: TGCGCCAGCAGCTTATCCACGGGAGTGCGGAATGAGCAGTTCTTC. This gives the protein CASSLSTGVRNEQFF.

V and J are TRBV29-1 and TRBJ1-1; no reliable D call. CDR3 length: 11 amino acids. Germline CDR1 and CDR2: SQVTM and ANQGSEA. V was trimmed by 4 bases and J by 10 bases, leaving 13 bases between them. Here the CDR3 DNA reads TGCAGCGTTGCCGTCGCGGCAGGAGCTTTCTTT. Protein sequence: CSVAVAAGAFF. The full variable domain, rest sourced from reference TRBV29-1 and TRBJ1-1, is SAVISQKPSRDICQRGTSLTIQCQVDSQVTMMFWYRQQPGQSLTLIATANQGSEATYESGFVIDKFPISRPNLTFSTLTVSNMSPEDSSIYLCSVAVAAGAFFGQGTRLTVV.

The rearrangement uses TRBV7-9 and TRBJ1-6; possibly TRBD1 for D (5 bases). The length of the CDR3 is 16 residues. Germline CDR1 reads SEHNR; CDR2 reads FQNEAQ (reference sequence). V was shortened by 6 bases and J by 10 bases, with 22 bases between the two germline ends. CDR3 loop: CASRLISGGTRSPLHF. The CDR3 DNA follows: TGTGCCAGCAGGTTAATCTCTGGGGGAACACGGTCACCCCTCCACTTT. Variable domain in full (rest from reference TRBV7-9 and TRBJ1-6): DTGVSQNPRHKITKRGQNVTFRCDPISEHNRLYWYRQTLGQGPEFLTYFQNEAQLEKSRLLSDRFSAERPKGSFSTLEIQRTEQGDSAMYLCASRLISGGTRSPLHFGNGTRLTVT.

The chain combines TRBV2 with TRBJ2-5, with D maybe TRBD2 (6 bases). Germline loops: CDR1 SNHLY, CDR2 FYNNEI. Between the trimmed V and J ends, which lost 6 bases and 3 bases, there was a span of 14 bases. This CDR3 is 14 amino acids long. CDR3 protein: CASSDRDWEETQYF. The CDR3, as DNA: TGTGCCAGCAGCGATCGGGACTGGGAAGAGACCCAGTACTTC.

This chain joins TRBV7-6 and TRBJ1-5; D perhaps matches TRBD1 (6 bases). V lost 4 bases, J lost 4 bases, and 11 bases lay in between. This CDR3 region has 14 residues. Germline assignment: CDR1 SGHVS and CDR2 FNYEAQ. Here the CDR3 reads CASSSGTLNQPQHF. In DNA, the CDR3 is TGTGCCAGCAGCTCCGGGACATTGAATCAGCCCCAGCATTTT.

V gene TRBV6-5 combines with J gene TRBJ1-3; a possible D gene is TRBD1 (6 bases). CDR3 size: 14 residues. Between the trimmed V and J ends, which lost 6 bases and 2 bases, there was a span of 11 bases. Germline assignment: CDR1 MNHEY and CDR2 SVGAGI. The CDR3 spells CASRGARTGNTIYF. CDR3 coding DNA: TGTGCCAGCAGGGGGGCCAGGACTGGAAACACCATATATTTT.

The chain links TRBV9 to TRBJ1-2; a weak D match, TRBD1 (5 bases). Germline CDR1 is SGDLS and CDR2 is YYNGEE. The CDR3 consists of 14 residues. Trimming took 0 bases from V and 4 from J, leaving 10 bases between them. The CDR3 DNA follows: TGTGCCAGCAGCGTAGTTTTGGACACCTATGGCTACACCTTC. It is translated as CASSVVLDTYGYTF.

The V and J genes are TRBV7-7 and TRBJ1-1; D gene ambiguous. The germline V gene encodes CDR1 SSHAT and CDR2 FNYEAQ (reference sequence). The V end lost 3 bases, the J end lost 6 bases, and 11 bases lay between the germline ends. This CDR3 is built from 13 residues. The CDR3 coding sequence is TGTGCCAGCAGCTTGAGGGCGGGTGCTGAAGCTTTCTTT. Its protein product is CASSLRAGAEAFF.

This chain uses TRBV7-3 with TRBJ2-1; TRBD2 is a possible D gene (6 bases). Germline V gene sequence: CDR1 SGHTA, CDR2 FQGTGA. Between the trimmed V and J ends, which lost 3 bases and 3 bases, there was a span of 12 bases. This CDR3 region has 15 residues. CDR3 loop: CASSFGPSDYNEQFF. The CDR3, as DNA: TGTGCCAGCAGCTTTGGGCCTAGCGACTACAATGAGCAGTTCTTC.

This rearrangement joins TRBV7-8 to TRBJ2-7; D might be TRBD2 (6 bases). The V end lost 0 bases, the J end lost 0 bases, and 9 bases lay between the germline ends. The CDR3 totals 15 residues. Germline-derived CDR1 and CDR2 are SGHVS and FQNEAQ. CDR3 in amino acids: CASSLAARDSYEQYF. In DNA form, the CDR3 reads TGTGCCAGCAGCTTAGCGGCGCGGGACTCCTACGAGCAGTACTTC.

V usage is TRBV5-6 and J usage is TRBJ2-5; 9 positions match TRBD2. V lost 0 bases and J lost 5; bases outside the gene matches: 8. The CDR3 totals 16 residues. The V gene's germline CDR1 is SGHDT and CDR2 YYEEEE. The CDR3 DNA reads as TGTGCCAGCAGCTTGGAATCTAGCGGGGATCTGGAGACCCAGTACTTC. This translates into CASSLESSGDLETQYF.

CDR3 amino acids: CASSSDRDRSSYEQYF. DNA for the CDR3: TGTGCCAGCAGCTCGGACCGGGACAGGAGCTCCTACGAGCAGTACTTC. The gene calls are TRBV11-2 and TRBJ2-7; 8 bases match TRBD1. Germline CDR1 SGHAT, CDR2 FQNNGV. V shed 4 bases and J 0 bases; nucleotides not matched to a gene: 8. This CDR3 is 16 amino acids long.

The chain employs TRBV30 and TRBJ2-5, with 10 bases identical to TRBD2. The CDR3 is 15 residues long. Germline CDR1 GTSNPN, CDR2 SVGIG (reference sequence). V was clipped by 2 bases and J by 4 bases; unmatched bases: 7. The CDR3 nucleotides are TGTGCCTGGAGTCTCGGACTAGCGGCGCCAGAGACCCAGTACTTC. Its translation: CAWSLGLAAPETQYF.

The chain carries TRBV28 and TRBJ1-5; TRBD1 is a possible D gene (5 bases). The CDR3 has 16 residues. CDR1 and CDR2 (germline): MDHEN, SYDVKM. V was clipped by 7 bases and J by 3 bases, with 19 bases between them. The CDR3 is CASTLARVGLNQPQHF. CDR3 nucleotides: TGTGCCAGCACTCTTGCACGGGTGGGGCTCAATCAGCCCCAGCATTTT.

The rearrangement uses TRBV28 and TRBJ1-4, with 8 bases that match TRBD1. The germline V gene has CDR1 MDHEN and CDR2 SYDVKM. This CDR3 spans 18 amino acids. The ends lost 2 bases at V and 4 bases at J; junction bases unmatched: 12. This chain's CDR3 is CASSLEGQALGFNEKLFF. The CDR3 nucleotides read TGTGCCAGCAGTTTAGAGGGACAGGCCCTGGGCTTTAATGAAAAACTGTTTTTT.

The chain carries TRBV9 and TRBJ1-2; no reliable D call. This CDR3 spans 14 amino acids. Germline-derived CDR1 and CDR2 are SGDLS and YYNGEE. The ends were cut back, 0 bases at V and 4 bases at J, with 10 bases in the middle. DNA of the CDR3: TGTGCCAGCAGCGTAGAGGGCAGAGGCTATGGCTACACCTTC. Protein: CASSVEGRGYGYTF.

J is TRBJ2-7 and V is TRBV5-1, with 9 bases fitting TRBD1. Germline CDR1 reads SGHRS; CDR2 reads YFSETQ. With V trimmed by 0 bases and J by 3 bases, 4 bases remained unmatched. The CDR3 is 15 residues long. CDR3 DNA: TGCGCCAGCAGCTTGGATGGGACAGGGATCTACGAGCAGTACTTC. Translated, it gives CASSLDGTGIYEQYF.

The V call is TRBV11-3, the J call TRBJ2-7; D possibly corresponds to TRBD2 (6 bases). Germline values: CDR1 SGHNT, CDR2 YENEEA. The CDR3 extends over 15 amino acids. Trimming pared 3 bases from V and 0 bases from J, leaving 12 bases between. The CDR3 loop reads CASSLDSGNSYEQYF. DNA of the CDR3: TGTGCCAGCAGCTTGGATAGCGGCAACTCCTACGAGCAGTACTTC.

The chain uses TRBV28 and TRBJ1-2; TRBD1 agrees at 9 bases. This CDR3 spans 15 amino acids. Germline trimming cut 6 bases from V and 7 bases from J; bases unmatched to any gene: 12. Germline V CDR1 and CDR2: MDHEN, SYDVKM. CDR3 protein: CASSILGQGISGYTF. DNA of the CDR3: TGTGCCAGCAGCATTCTGGGACAGGGAATCTCTGGCTACACCTTC.

CDR3 loop: CASSLAATEAFF. DNA of the CDR3: TGTGCCAGCAGCTTGGCGGCCACTGAAGCTTTCTTT. The V and J genes are TRBV5-6 and TRBJ1-1; no firm D call. This CDR3 has 12 residues. V was pared by 0 bases and J by 4 bases, with 4 bases between. The germline CDR1 and CDR2 sequences are SGHDT and YYEEEE.

This chain connects TRBV7-3 to TRBJ2-3, with D unclear. The CDR3 runs 12 residues. Per germline, CDR1 SGHTA and CDR2 FQGTGA. Trimming shortened V by 3 bases and J by 1 base, and 2 bases separated the two germline ends. The CDR3 DNA is TGTGCCAGCAGCTTCGGCACAGATACGCAGTATTTT. The encoded protein is CASSFGTDTQYF. Together with reference TRBV7-3 and TRBJ2-3, the CDR3 gives the full variable domain: GAGVSQTPSNKVTEKGKYVELRCDPISGHTALYWYRQSLGQGPEFLIYFQGTGAADDSGLPNDRFFAVRPEGSVSTLKIQRTERGDSAVYLCASSFGTDTQYFGPGTRLTVL.